Following are 2 T cell receptor beta chains from one sample sequenced in a study of CD8 T cells in Susac syndrome. An amount of RNA that ranged from roughly 0.45 to 1 ug was reverse transcribed with random hexamers. Each CDR3 protein gets one entry after TCRdb re-called the immunoSEQ multiplex PCR reads with MiXCR. The sample carries 150,000 to 200,000 distinct CDR3 sequences, over 75% recorded once. The sequenced sample consisted of CD4+ T cells from PBMCs. The receptors shown here come from a human donor with Susac syndrome.

The J gene is TRBJ2-2, the V gene TRBV29-1; D is uncertain. The CDR3 loop spans 13 amino acids. V lost 3 bases and J 1 base, leaving 6 bases between the germline ends. The germline V gene has CDR1 SQVTM and CDR2 ANQGSEA. CDR3 DNA: TGCAGCGTTGATTCAGGGAACACCGGGGAGCTGTTTTTT. Encoded protein: CSVDSGNTGELFF.

The rearrangement uses TRBV12-3 or TRBV12-4 and TRBJ1-1; D is perhaps TRBD1 (6 bases). Trimming left V 10 bases short and J 5 bases short, with 8 bases between. The CDR3 totals 10 residues. CDR3 in amino acids: CATQGTEAFF. The DNA for the CDR3 is TGTGCCACCCAGGGGACTGAAGCTTTCTTT.